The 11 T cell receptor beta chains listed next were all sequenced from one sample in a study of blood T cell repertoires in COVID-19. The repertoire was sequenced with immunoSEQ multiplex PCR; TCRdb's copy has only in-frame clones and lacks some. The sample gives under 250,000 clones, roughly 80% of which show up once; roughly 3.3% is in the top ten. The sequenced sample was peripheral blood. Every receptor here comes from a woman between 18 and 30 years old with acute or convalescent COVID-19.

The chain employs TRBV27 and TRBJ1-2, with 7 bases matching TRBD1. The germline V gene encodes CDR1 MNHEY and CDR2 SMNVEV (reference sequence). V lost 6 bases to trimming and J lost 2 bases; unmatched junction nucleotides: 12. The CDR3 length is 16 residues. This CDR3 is CASSVDDRDSNYGYTF. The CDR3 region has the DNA TGTGCCAGCAGCGTAGATGATCGGGACAGCAACTATGGCTACACCTTC.

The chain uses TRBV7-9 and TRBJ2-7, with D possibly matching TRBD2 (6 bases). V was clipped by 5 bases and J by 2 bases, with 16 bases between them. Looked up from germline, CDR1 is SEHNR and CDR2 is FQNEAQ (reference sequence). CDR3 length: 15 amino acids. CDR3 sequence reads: CASSPGRDITYEQYF. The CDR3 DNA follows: TGTGCCAGCAGCCCCGGGCGGGATATTACCTACGAGCAGTACTTC.

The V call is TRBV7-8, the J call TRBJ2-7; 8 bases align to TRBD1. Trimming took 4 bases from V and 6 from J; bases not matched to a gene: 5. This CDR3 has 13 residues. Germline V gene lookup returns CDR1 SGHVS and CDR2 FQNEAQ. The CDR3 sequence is CASSSQGASEQYF. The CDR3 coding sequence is TGTGCCAGCAGCTCTCAGGGGGCGAGCGAGCAGTACTTC.

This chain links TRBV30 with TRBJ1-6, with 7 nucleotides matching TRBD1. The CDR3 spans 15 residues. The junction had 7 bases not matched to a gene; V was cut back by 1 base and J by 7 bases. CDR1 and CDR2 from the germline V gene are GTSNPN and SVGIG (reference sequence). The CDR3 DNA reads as TGTGCCTGGAGTGCTCACAGGGGATGGAATTCACCCCTCCACTTT. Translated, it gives CAWSAHRGWNSPLHF.

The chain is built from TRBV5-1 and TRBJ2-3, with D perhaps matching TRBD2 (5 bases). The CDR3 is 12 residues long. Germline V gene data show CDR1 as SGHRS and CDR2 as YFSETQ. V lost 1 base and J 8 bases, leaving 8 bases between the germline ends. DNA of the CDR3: TGCGCCAGCAGCTTGTTAGGGAGTACGCAGTATTTT. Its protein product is CASSLLGSTQYF.

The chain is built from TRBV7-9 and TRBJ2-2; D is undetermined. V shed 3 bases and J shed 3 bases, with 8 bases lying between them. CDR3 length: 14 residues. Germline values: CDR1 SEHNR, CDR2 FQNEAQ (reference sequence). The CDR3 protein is CASSLRSYTGELFF. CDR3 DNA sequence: TGTGCCAGCAGCTTGAGGTCCTACACCGGGGAGCTGTTTTTT. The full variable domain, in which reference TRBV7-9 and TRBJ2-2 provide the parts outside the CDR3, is DTGVSQNPRHKITKRGQNVTFRCDPISEHNRLYWYRQTLGQGPEFLTYFQNEAQLEKSRLLSDRFSAERPKGSFSTLEIQRTEQGDSAMYLCASSLRSYTGELFFGEGSRLTVL.

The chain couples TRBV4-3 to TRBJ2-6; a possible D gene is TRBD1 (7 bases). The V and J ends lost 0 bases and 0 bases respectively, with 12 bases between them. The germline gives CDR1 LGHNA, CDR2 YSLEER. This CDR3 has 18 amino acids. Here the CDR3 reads CASSQDWRGPSGANVLTF. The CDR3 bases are TGCGCCAGCAGCCAAGATTGGAGGGGGCCCTCTGGGGCCAACGTCCTGACTTTC.

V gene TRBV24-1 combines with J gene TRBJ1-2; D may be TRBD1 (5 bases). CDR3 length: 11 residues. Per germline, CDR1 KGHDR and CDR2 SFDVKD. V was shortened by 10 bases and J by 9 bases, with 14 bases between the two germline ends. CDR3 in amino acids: CATRGEGRYTF. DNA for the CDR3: TGTGCCACGAGAGGGGAGGGCCGCTACACCTTC.

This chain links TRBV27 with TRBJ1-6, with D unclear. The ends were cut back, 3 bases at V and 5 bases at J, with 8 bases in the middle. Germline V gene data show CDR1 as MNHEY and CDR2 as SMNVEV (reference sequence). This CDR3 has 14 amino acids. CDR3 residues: CASSFVQHNSPLHF. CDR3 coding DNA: TGTGCCAGCAGTTTTGTACAGCATAATTCACCCCTCCACTTT.

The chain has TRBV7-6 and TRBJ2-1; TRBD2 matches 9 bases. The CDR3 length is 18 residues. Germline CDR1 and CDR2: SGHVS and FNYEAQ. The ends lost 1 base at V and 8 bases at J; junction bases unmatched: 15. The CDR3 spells CASSLVYRASGTIHEQFF. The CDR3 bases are TGTGCCAGCAGCTTAGTTTATCGGGCTAGCGGGACGATACATGAGCAGTTCTTC.

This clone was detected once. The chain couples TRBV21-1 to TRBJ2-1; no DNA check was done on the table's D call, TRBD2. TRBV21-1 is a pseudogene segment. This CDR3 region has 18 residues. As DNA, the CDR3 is TGTGCCAGCAGCCCCCGAGTCGGGGGACTAGCGGGAGCGAATGAGCAGTTCTTC. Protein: CASSPRVGGLAGANEQFF.